This T cell receptor beta chain derives from a study of T cell repertoires in cytomegalovirus infection. TCRdb re-analysed the reads in MiXCR, keeping a single row per CDR3 protein. This table holds approximately 770,000 distinct CDR3 sequences, almost 30% found once. Note on this clonotype: Its antigen remains unknown.

CDR3 length: 15 amino acids. V lost 0 bases to trimming and J lost 4 bases, with 13 bases between them. Looked up from germline, CDR1 is SGDLS and CDR2 is YYNGEE. The rearrangement uses TRBV9 and TRBJ1-2; D may be TRBD1 (5 bases). Specimen: cultured CD8+ T cells from PBMCs, collected from culture after CMV antigen stimulation. This TCR was sampled from a human donor in good health (CMV status not recorded). Some clones in this sample may be carry-over from other donors' samples. CDR3 sequence reads: CASSVGEGPTYGYTF. DNA for the CDR3: TGTGCCAGCAGCGTAGGCGAGGGGCCCACCTATGGCTACACCTTC.